This TCR beta chain stems from a study of cytomegalovirus exposure and HLA in healthy donors. This PCR relied on a set of 60 Vbeta primers and 13 Jbeta primers. Only in-frame clones appear in the TCRdb table, and some are missing; sequencing was by immunoSEQ multiplex PCR. The sample shows over 85,000 clones, 86% of them seen only once. Turning to this clone: As yet, its antigen is unknown.

General study points: In all likelihood, a cluster of highly shared sequence variants was a sequencing artifact.

This CDR3 contains 13 residues. Germline trimming cut 5 bases from V and 4 bases from J; bases unmatched to any gene: 2. In germline, CDR1 is SGHTA, CDR2 FQGNSA. The J gene is TRBJ2-3, the V gene TRBV7-2; the match to TRBD2 covers 8 bases. This TCR derives from a man in his forties or fifties in good health and CMV-seronegative. Sequencing was performed on PBMCs. The CDR3 DNA is TGTGCCAGCAGCCCCGGGGGGGCAGATACGCAGTATTTT. Its translation is CASSPGGADTQYF.